This T cell receptor (beta chain) was obtained from a study of OX40 agonist ivuxolimab in advanced cancers. Study-wide background: Patients treated during dose escalation were battling hepatocellular carcinoma, melanoma, renal cell or head and neck cancer.

Trimming removed 3 bases from V and 3 bases from J; junction bases left unmatched: 2. The germline CDR1 and CDR2 sequences are SGDLS and YYNGEE. The length of the CDR3 is 14 residues. The method was immunoSEQ multiplex PCR; TCRdb's version includes in-frame clones alone and lacks a portion of them. The sample shows approximately 66,000 clones, 75% to 90% of them seen only once. Findings of the study overall: The 0.1-3.0 mg/kg partial responders had among the lowest clonal expansion. CD8+ T cells showed, on average, more clonal expansion than CD4+ cells.

As regards this clone: What it recognizes is unknown.

The rearrangement joins TRBV9 to TRBJ1-4; TRBD1 aligns across 7 bases. Sequenced here: CD4+ or CD8+ T cells sorted from blood, sampled in a trial of the OX40 agonist ivuxolimab. The clonotype originates from an adult with an advanced solid tumor such as melanoma, head and neck, liver or kidney cancer. For the CDR3, the DNA is TGTGCCAGCAGCGCGGGACAGTCTAATGAAAAACTGTTTTTT. It encodes CASSAGQSNEKLFF.